This T cell receptor beta chain was observed in a study of Ad26.COV2.S vaccination and SARS-CoV-2 variants. General study findings and limits: Total responses of T cells may have been underestimated by the analyses of TCR breadth and depth.

V gave up 2 bases and J gave up 0 bases; unmatched junction bases: 4. This CDR3 region has 17 residues. Germline CDR1 is MDHEN and CDR2 is SYDVKM. Comment on this clone: Its antigen is not known.

Treatment given: roughly 20 received Ad26.COV2.S at low or high dose, single or two shots; several received placebo; per-sample allocation not given. Samples were taken on day 63 after the first vaccine or placebo injection. Sequencing was performed with immunoSEQ multiplex PCR; in TCRdb, only in-frame clones are kept and a portion is missing. The repertoire holds 380,000 or so clones, with about 89% as singletons. The V call is TRBV28, the J call TRBJ2-3, with 11 bases that match TRBD2. The TCR originated in a person aged 18-60 years who received the Ad26.COV2.S COVID-19 vaccine or a placebo. This specimen was peripheral blood, taken in a trial of Ad26.COV2.S vaccine versus placebo. The DNA for the CDR3 is TGTGCCAGCAGTTTACCGGGACTAGCGGAGAGCACAGATACGCAGTATTTT. Translating gives CASSLPGLAESTDTQYF.